The entry below describes one T cell receptor (beta chain). Its antigen is not identified. The V end was cut by 5 bases, the J end by 4 bases, with 13 bases between. CDR1 SGHNT and CDR2 YENEEA come from the germline V gene. The CDR3 covers 14 residues. Profiling relied on immunoSEQ multiplex PCR, and the TCRdb table lists in-frame clones only, not all of them. The sample lists over 950,000 clones; roughly 77% were seen once. The entry originates in a study of shared clonotypes between healthy human individuals. Findings and caveats of the study: Owing to a small donor count, the genetic and exposure-history diversity represented was limited.

The TCR originated in a man aged 18 to 29 in good health. Some clones in this sample may be carry-over from other donors' samples. The rearrangement uses TRBV11-3 and TRBJ2-3; perhaps TRBD1 as D (5 bases). Sequencing used memory CD4+ T cells from PBMCs. Stated subset: CD45RA-negative fraction. CDR3 sequence: CASSPDQGADTQYF. In nucleotides, the CDR3 is TGTGCCAGCAGCCCCGACCAGGGTGCAGATACGCAGTATTTT.